Sequencing of this T cell receptor (beta chain) was carried out in a study of T cells expressing NK-cell markers. Background on the study: According to the study, TCR beta repertoires originated from sorted CD3+CD56+NKG2C+, CD3+CD56+NKG2C- and CD3+CD56-NKG2C+ T cells. Most of the eight sequenced donors tested HCMV-seropositive; one tested seronegative.

TCR beta cDNA was made by 5'RACE template switching with UMIs. TCRdb re-analyzed the 5' RACE reads; it lists each CDR3 protein once, without DNA. Its clone listing holds 350,000 to 500,000 distinct CDR3 sequences. Whole-study findings and limits: As a fraction of CD8+ T cells, dominant NKG2C+ clonotypes reached roughly 1.0-7.5% in over 5 donors.

Germline loops: CDR1 DFQATT, CDR2 SNEGSKA (reference sequence). This CDR3 is built from 13 residues. In the case of this clonotype: The antigen is not known.

The chain has TRBV20-1 and TRBJ1-5. The sample comprised blood T cells: a sorted CD56 or NKG2C T cell subset, CD4+ or CD8+ T cells, or bulk PBMC T cells (not recorded which). The TCR comes from a woman between 18 and 69 years old in good health. Here the CDR3 reads CSASAAVNQPQHF.